This entry lists 28 T cell receptor beta chains sequenced from one sample in a study of blood T cells in healthy people across ages. Through a sample-barcoded 5' primer and a J-beta primer mix, a second PCR was run for roughly 7 to 11 cycles. Using its own MiXCR run on the 5' RACE reads, TCRdb lists one record per CDR3 protein. The sample has about 380,000 distinct CDR3 sequences; 45% to 65% are singletons. Sequenced material: blood. These TCRs come from a man aged 55 to 70 in good health.

This clonotype appeared a few times. The rearrangement uses TRBV25-1 and TRBJ2-1; 8 bases line up with TRBD1. Trimming cost V 5 bases and J 0 bases; bases outside gene matches: 15. The germline CDR1 and CDR2 sequences are MGHDK and SYGVNS. The CDR3 covers 19 residues. Here the CDR3 reads CASSHRTGRKGGSYNEQFF. CDR3 DNA sequence: TGTGCCAGCAGTCATCGGACAGGGAGAAAAGGGGGCTCCTACAATGAGCAGTTCTTC.

The CDR3 is CSARDPISTDTQYF. The CDR3, as DNA: TGCAGTGCTAGAGATCCGATTAGCACAGATACGCAGTATTTT. The chain couples TRBV20-1 to TRBJ2-3; D unresolved. Germline V lookup: CDR1 DFQATT, CDR2 SNEGSKA (reference sequence). The CDR3 extends over 14 amino acids. Trimming shortened V by 0 bases and J by 0 bases, and 7 bases separated the two germline ends.

V and J are TRBV13 and TRBJ1-4; D gene uncertain. The CDR3 totals 14 residues. The germline V gene encodes CDR1 PRHDT and CDR2 FYEKMQ (reference sequence). Trimming took 3 bases from V and 1 from J, leaving 6 bases between them. The CDR3 loop reads CASSFKLTNEKLFF. CDR3 nucleotides: TGTGCCAGCAGCTTTAAGCTAACTAATGAAAAACTGTTTTTT.

This clonotype has just one count. CDR3 DNA: TGTGCCAGCAGTTATGGGGGGGTGGGAGAGACCCAGTACTTC. Translation gives CASSYGGVGETQYF. The chain has TRBV6-5 and TRBJ2-5, with TRBD2 identical over 7 bases. Per the germline V gene, CDR1 is MNHEY and CDR2 is SVGAGI. J was trimmed by 4 bases and V by 3 bases; bases with no gene match: 5. The CDR3 is made up of 14 amino acids.

This clonotype was observed a handful of times. The genes are TRBV29-1 and TRBJ2-7; a possible D gene is TRBD2 (5 bases). Germline V gives CDR1 SQVTM, CDR2 ANQGSEA. V lost 7 bases and J 4 bases, leaving 14 bases between the germline ends. The CDR3 is made up of 12 amino acids. The DNA for the CDR3 is TGCAGCGGCCGGGATGGTGCTTACGAGCAGTACTTC. Protein: CSGRDGAYEQYF.

This clonotype has a handful of counts. This chain connects TRBV7-2 to TRBJ2-1; 14 bases are shared with TRBD2. The CDR3 covers 17 residues. Germline V gene data show CDR1 as SGHTA and CDR2 as FQGNSA. V dropped 6 bases and J dropped 3; count of bases not matched to a gene: 7. CDR3: CASSSGLAGGFYNEQFF. CDR3 sequence (DNA): TGTGCCAGCAGTTCTGGACTAGCGGGGGGCTTCTACAATGAGCAGTTCTTC. Together with reference TRBV7-2 and TRBJ2-1, the CDR3 gives the full variable domain: GAGVSQSPSNKVTEKGKDVELRCDPISGHTALYWYRQSLGQGLEFLIYFQGNSAPDKSGLPSDRFSAERTGGSVSTLTIQRTQQEDSAVYLCASSSGLAGGFYNEQFFGPGTRLTVL.

The rearrangement joins TRBV27 to TRBJ2-2; possible D gene TRBD1, 6 bases. Trimming shortened V by 5 bases and J by 3 bases, and 13 bases separated the two germline ends. The CDR3 is 15 amino acids. CDR1 MNHEY and CDR2 SMNVEV come from the germline V gene (reference sequence). The CDR3 coding sequence is TGTGCCAGCAGTCTCAGGGGACCTTACACCGGGGAGCTGTTTTTT. Amino acids: CASSLRGPYTGELFF.

The rearrangement uses TRBV5-1 and TRBJ2-1, with D perhaps given as TRBD1 or TRBD2 (5 bases each). This CDR3 contains 14 residues. Trimming stripped 3 bases from V and 9 bases from J, with 16 bases between. Germline assignment: CDR1 SGHRS and CDR2 YFSETQ. CDR3 coding DNA: TGCGCCAGCAGCTCCCGGGACGGAAAGAGTGAGCAGTTCTTC. It codes for CASSSRDGKSEQFF.

This chain joins TRBV28 and TRBJ2-1; weak D call: TRBD2 (5 bases). CDR3 length equals 15 residues. The V and J ends lost 5 bases and 0 bases respectively, with 11 bases between them. The germline CDR1 and CDR2 sequences are MDHEN and SYDVKM. CDR3 residues: CASSALTNSYNEQFF. The CDR3 coding sequence is TGTGCCAGCAGTGCCCTGACTAACTCCTACAATGAGCAGTTCTTC.

This clonotype was detected only a few times. The V call is TRBV29-1, the J call TRBJ2-7; 7 positions agree with TRBD2. Trimming removed 3 bases from V and 3 bases from J; junction bases left unmatched: 5. Germline CDR1 SQVTM, CDR2 ANQGSEA. This CDR3 has 13 residues. This CDR3 is CSVDAGDDYEQYF. The DNA for the CDR3 is TGCAGCGTTGATGCGGGAGACGACTACGAGCAGTACTTC.

As regards this clonotype: A much larger clone lies a single base off, so this may be a read error. This chain links TRBV6-6 with TRBJ1-2; tentative D call: TRBD1 (5 bases). CDR3 length equals 14 residues. Germline V lookup: CDR1 MNHNY, CDR2 SVGAGI (reference sequence). V was pared by 5 bases and J by 0 bases, with 10 bases between. Here the CDR3 DNA reads TGTGCCAGCAGTGATGACAGCCCTAACTATGGCTACACCTTC. Amino acids: CASSDDSPNYGYTF.

This clonotype has just a few counts. J is TRBJ2-7 and V is TRBV29-1; no reliable D call. Between the trimmed V and J ends, which lost 5 bases and 2 bases, there was a span of 7 bases. The V gene's germline CDR1 is SQVTM and CDR2 ANQGSEA. CDR3 length: 11 residues. CDR3 loop: CSVQSTYEQYF. As DNA, the CDR3 is TGCAGCGTTCAGAGTACCTACGAGCAGTACTTC.

At least ten counts were recorded for this clonotype. The V gene is TRBV6-5, the J gene TRBJ2-3; 7 bases align to TRBD1. This CDR3 has 15 residues. V dropped 0 bases and J dropped 2; count of bases not matched to a gene: 2. In germline, CDR1 is MNHEY, CDR2 SVGAGI. CDR3 amino acids: CASSYSGQYTDTQYF. For the CDR3, the DNA is TGTGCCAGCAGTTACTCGGGACAGTACACAGATACGCAGTATTTT.

This rearrangement joins TRBV14 to TRBJ2-5; D not resolved. The V end was cut by 0 bases, the J end by 7 bases, with 15 bases between. Per germline, CDR1 SGHDN and CDR2 FVKESK. The CDR3 contains 15 residues. DNA for the CDR3: TGTGCCAGCAGCCAAGACCGAGGCGGAACTCGGACCCAGTACTTC. Its protein is CASSQDRGGTRTQYF.

A word on this clonotype: The CDR3 ends on some other residue instead of the conserved phenylalanine or tryptophan, so this is likely a read error. This chain uses TRBV4-3 with TRBJ2-5; D is possibly TRBD2 (5 bases). The germline V gene encodes CDR1 LGHNA and CDR2 YSLEER. The CDR3 covers 15 residues. V was cut by 0 bases and J by 1 base, with 9 bases left in between. The CDR3 DNA is TGCGCCAGCAGCCAAGATCTAGCATCCCAAGAGACCCAGTACTTG. Amino acid sequence: CASSQDLASQETQYL.

The chain employs TRBV6-2 or TRBV6-3 and TRBJ2-3, with D possibly being TRBD2 (5 bases). CDR3 length: 13 residues. CDR1 and CDR2 (germline): MNHEY, SVGEGT. V lost 2 bases to trimming and J lost 11 bases, with 14 bases between them. The CDR3 is CASSYPDFYRQYF. CDR3 DNA sequence: TGTGCCAGCAGTTACCCGGACTTTTATCGGCAGTATTTT.

The chain combines TRBV6-2 or TRBV6-3 with TRBJ2-7, with no clear D. V lost 7 bases and J lost 0, with 13 bases in between. Germline CDR1 and CDR2: MNHEY and SVGEGT. CDR3 length: 14 residues. The CDR3 DNA is TGTGCCAGCAACCCGGCAGCCCCCTCCTACGAGCAGTACTTC. Amino acid sequence: CASNPAAPSYEQYF.

V is TRBV28 and J is TRBJ2-7; 7 nucleotides agree with TRBD2. CDR1 and CDR2 (germline): MDHEN, SYDVKM. V lost 5 bases to trimming and J lost 1 base; unmatched junction nucleotides: 11. CDR3 size: 16 residues. The chain's CDR3 is CASSPGIFGGSYEQYF. The CDR3 DNA reads as TGTGCCAGCAGTCCCGGTATCTTCGGGGGGTCCTACGAGCAGTACTTC.

The chain links TRBV20-1 to TRBJ2-5; TRBD2 agrees at 7 bases. The CDR3 has 15 amino acids. In germline, CDR1 is DFQATT, CDR2 SNEGSKA (reference sequence). The V and J ends lost 1 base and 0 bases, in that order; junction bases with no gene match: 5. The CDR3 reads CSARGTRPNQETQYF. DNA for the CDR3: TGCAGTGCTAGAGGGACTAGGCCGAACCAAGAGACCCAGTACTTC.

Worth noting for this clonotype: Here the CDR3 omits its conserved ending phenylalanine or tryptophan, so a read error is the likely source. The chain employs TRBV5-5 and TRBJ2-1, with 13 bases aligning to TRBD2. The CDR3 consists of 17 residues. CDR1 and CDR2 from the germline V gene are SGHKS and YYEKEE (reference sequence). The ends lost 4 bases at V and 8 bases at J; junction bases unmatched: 12. DNA of the CDR3: TGTGCCAGCAGCCCTATGGGACTAGCGGGGAATACGGATGAGCAGTTCGTC. Its protein product is CASSPMGLAGNTDEQFV.

Remarks on this clonotype: A read error may be the cause here, since a much bigger clone is one base away. This chain joins TRBV7-2 and TRBJ2-3; D tentatively reads TRBD1 or TRBD2 (5 bases each). V was clipped by 11 bases and J by 2 bases, with 8 bases between them. This CDR3 spans 11 amino acids. From germline, CDR1 is SGHTA and CDR2 FQGNSA. The CDR3 here is CTGDLTDTQYF. In nucleotides, the CDR3 is TGTACCGGGGACCTCACAGATACGCAGTATTTT.

The V gene is TRBV20-1, the J gene TRBJ2-2; D is perhaps TRBD1 or TRBD2 (6 bases each). Germline CDR1 reads DFQATT; CDR2 reads SNEGSKA (reference sequence). Trimming left V 1 base short and J 5 bases short, with 17 bases between. The CDR3 covers 16 residues. CDR3 loop: CSARVPGGRVTGELFF. The CDR3 region has the DNA TGCAGTGCTAGAGTTCCCGGGGGCCGGGTAACCGGGGAGCTGTTTTTT.

This clonotype was counted between two and nine times. An end of the junction differs from the germline gene, which may be a read error. The V and J genes are TRBV7-3 and TRBJ1-6; D is unclear. The germline CDR1 and CDR2 sequences are SGHTA and FQGTGA. The CDR3 is made up of 13 amino acids. CDR3 sequence: CASSLMSYSPPHF. The CDR3 coding sequence is TGTGCCAGCAGCTTAATGAGTTATTCACCCCCCCACTTT.

The chain combines TRBV6-2 or TRBV6-3 with TRBJ2-7; D uncertain. This CDR3 contains 14 residues. Germline CDR1 reads MNHEY; CDR2 reads SVGEGT. Trimming pared 2 bases from V and 1 base from J, leaving 9 bases between. The CDR3: CASSYGLVSYEQYF. As DNA, the CDR3 is TGTGCCAGCAGTTACGGTCTGGTATCCTACGAGCAGTACTTC.

The genes are TRBV6-6 and TRBJ1-5; 8 bases agree with TRBD1. J gave up 2 bases and V 2 bases, and 5 bases lay outside the gene matches. The germline V gene has CDR1 MNHNY and CDR2 SVGAGI (reference sequence). This CDR3 contains 16 residues. The CDR3 protein is CASSYVQGAGNQPQHF. The CDR3, as DNA: TGTGCCAGCAGTTACGTCCAGGGGGCTGGCAATCAGCCCCAGCATTTT.

The chain links TRBV4-2 to TRBJ1-4, with D tentatively TRBD1 (5 bases). CDR1 and CDR2 from the germline V gene are LGHNA and YNFKEQ. Trimming cost V 2 bases and J 7 bases, with 11 bases left between them. The CDR3 sequence is 14 residues long. The CDR3 loop reads CASSQIQAGEKLFF. The DNA of the CDR3 is TGTGCCAGCAGCCAAATACAGGCGGGTGAAAAACTGTTTTTT.

V and J are TRBV14 and TRBJ1-1; D uncertain. Germline V gene data show CDR1 as SGHDN and CDR2 as FVKESK. With 0 bases removed from V and 6 bases from J, the gap between germline ends came to 8 bases. The length of the CDR3 is 13 residues. The CDR3 bases are TGTGCCAGCAGCCAAGATTTGATGGCTGAAGCTTTCTTT. The encoded protein is CASSQDLMAEAFF.

DNA of the CDR3: TGTGCCAGTCGCAAAGCCCACGAGCAGTACTTC. This codes for CASRKAHEQYF. The chain uses TRBV28 and TRBJ2-7; D not resolved. This CDR3 contains 11 residues. Per the germline V gene, CDR1 is MDHEN and CDR2 is SYDVKM. V was trimmed by 9 bases and J by 5 bases, leaving 11 bases between them.